This T cell receptor (beta chain) came from a study of blood T cell repertoires in COVID-19. Study-level background: COVID-19 samples from acute and convalescent phases originated in the United States, Italy and Spain. Sources were T cells, B-cell-depleted T cells, or PBMCs; the material itself was cDNA or gDNA.

The CDR3 spans 17 residues. Authors' methods: From reference gene primer amplification, estimates of nucleated cell counts were derived. Profiled with immunoSEQ multiplex PCR; TCRdb holds only in-frame clones, not every one. V, J and clone size derive from that table, while D and trimming were established from the DNA sequence. Of around 190,000 clones listed, roughly 82% are singletons. The sequencing sample was made of peripheral blood. V is TRBV1 and J is TRBJ2-1; TRBD1 was called by the table and not checked on the DNA. TRBV1 is deemed a pseudogene. The receptor was isolated from a human donor in a cohort sampled during active COVID-19. In nucleotides, the CDR3 is TGCACCAGCAGCCAAGACGTAACAGGGGGCGCCTACAATGAGCAGTTCTTC. Residues: CTSSQDVTGGAYNEQFF.